Listed here are 14 T cell receptor beta chains from one sample, sequenced in a study of blood T cell repertoires in COVID-19. Sequencing used immunoSEQ multiplex PCR; TCRdb keeps in-frame clones, though not all of them. The sample has around 320,000 clones, nearly 90% seen once. The specimen was PBMCs or T cells enriched from blood (not recorded which). The receptor set was obtained from a woman in her late teens or twenties with acute COVID-19.

The V and J genes are TRBV14 and TRBJ1-1, with 11 bases that match TRBD1. Germline V lookup: CDR1 SGHDN, CDR2 FVKESK. Trimming took 3 bases from V and 5 from J; bases not matched to a gene: 17. The CDR3 runs 19 residues. This CDR3 reads CASSQDPRTGGQKWTEAFF. CDR3 nucleotides: TGTGCCAGCAGCCAGGACCCTAGGACAGGGGGCCAAAAGTGGACTGAAGCTTTCTTT.

This chain connects TRBV28 to TRBJ1-2, with 7 bases that match TRBD1. Germline assignment: CDR1 MDHEN and CDR2 SYDVKM. V gave up 9 bases and J gave up 9 bases; unmatched junction bases: 10. The CDR3 length is 12 residues. Here the CDR3 DNA reads TGTGCCAGTACGGGACAGCGGTTGAGCTACACCTTC. It yields the protein CASTGQRLSYTF.

The gene calls are TRBV7-2 and TRBJ2-1; 12 nucleotides match TRBD2. Germline CDR1 reads SGHTA; CDR2 reads FQGNSA. The CDR3 extends over 17 amino acids. V lost 4 bases and J lost 0; bases outside the gene matches: 4. The CDR3 region is CASSSLAGGSSYNEQFF. CDR3 DNA: TGTGCCAGCAGCTCCCTAGCGGGAGGGAGCTCCTACAATGAGCAGTTCTTC.

The V and J genes are TRBV11-1 and TRBJ2-1; 7 positions match TRBD2. This CDR3 is built from 15 residues. Germline loops: CDR1 SGHAT, CDR2 FQDESV (reference sequence). Trimming cost V 1 base and J 0 bases; bases outside gene matches: 0. The CDR3 spells CASSLGGSSYNEQFF. The CDR3, as DNA: TGTGCCAGCAGCTTAGGCGGGAGCTCCTACAATGAGCAGTTCTTC.

The chain joins TRBV3-1 (or the pseudogene TRBV3-2) to TRBJ1-1, with a tentative D call TRBD1 (6 bases). Germline CDR1 reads LGHDT; CDR2 reads YNNKEL (reference sequence). The ends were cut back, 1 base at V and 2 bases at J, with 11 bases in the middle. The CDR3 has 15 residues. DNA of the CDR3: TGTGCCAGCAGCCAAGGTTCACAGGGAAACACTGAAGCTTTCTTT. Encoded protein: CASSQGSQGNTEAFF.

This chain joins TRBV5-1 and TRBJ1-5, with D possibly being TRBD1 (6 bases). Trimming took 3 bases from V and 1 from J, leaving 14 bases between them. CDR1 SGHRS and CDR2 YFSETQ come from the germline V gene. CDR3 length: 16 amino acids. For the CDR3, the DNA is TGCGCCAGCAGCTCGGGGGGCGCAGGCAGCAATCAGCCCCAGCATTTT. Residues: CASSSGGAGSNQPQHF.

This clone was seen a handful of times. This sequence joins TRBV19 and TRBJ2-6; D gene ambiguous. The germline CDR1 and CDR2 sequences are LNHDA and SQIVND (reference sequence). The CDR3 length is 15 residues. Trimming took off 4 bases at V and 0 bases at J, with 7 bases between the two ends. The CDR3: CASSTSSSGANVLTF. The CDR3 nucleotides are TGTGCCAGTAGTACATCCAGCTCTGGGGCCAACGTCCTGACTTTC.

The CDR3 loop is CASLNSGGETQYF. The DNA of the CDR3 is TGTGCCAGCCTTAACAGCGGCGGGGAGACCCAGTACTTC. This chain joins TRBV6-5 and TRBJ2-5; perhaps TRBD2 as D (5 bases). Deletions cut 8 bases from V and 5 bases from J, with 15 bases between. The CDR3 is made up of 13 amino acids. CDR1 and CDR2 (germline): MNHEY, SVGAGI.

The rearrangement uses TRBV11-2 and TRBJ2-7; 8 bases fit TRBD2. The ends lost 8 bases at V and 6 bases at J; junction bases unmatched: 12. Germline CDR1 reads SGHAT; CDR2 reads FQNNGV. There are 14 residues in the CDR3. The CDR3 coding sequence is TGTGCCAGCCCCATCCCCGGGAGGGCCCCCGAGCAGTACTTC. It yields the protein CASPIPGRAPEQYF.

V and J are TRBV21-1 and TRBJ1-1; the D call in the table, TRBD1, was not verified against the DNA. TRBV21-1 is deemed a pseudogene. The CDR3 loop spans 14 amino acids. In DNA, the CDR3 is TGTGCCAGCAGCAAACACTCACAGCAAGTCGGAGCTTTCTTT. Protein sequence: CASSKHSQQVGAFF.

The V gene is TRBV27, the J gene TRBJ2-1; TRBD2 matches at 7 bases. CDR1 MNHEY and CDR2 SMNVEV come from the germline V gene (reference sequence). V lost 5 bases, J lost 2 bases, and 6 bases stayed unmatched. The CDR3 extends over 15 amino acids. The CDR3 loop reads CASSLTSHPYNEQFF. As DNA, the CDR3 is TGTGCCAGCAGTCTGACTAGCCACCCCTACAATGAGCAGTTCTTC.

The V call is TRBV15, the J call TRBJ2-1; perhaps TRBD1 as D (6 bases). The CDR3 loop spans 15 amino acids. From germline, CDR1 is LNHNV and CDR2 YYDKDF (reference sequence). V gave up 3 bases and J gave up 8 bases, with 17 bases separating them. Written as DNA, the CDR3 is TGTGCCACCAGCAGGTCAAAGCAGGGGTTCGATGAGCAGTTCTTC. It translates to CATSRSKQGFDEQFF.

This clone has a single count. This sequence joins TRBV11-3 and TRBJ2-7, with a tentative D call TRBD1 (5 bases). CDR3 length: 15 residues. The germline gives CDR1 SGHNT, CDR2 YENEEA. Trimming left V 2 bases short and J 2 bases short, with 13 bases between. In DNA, the CDR3 is TGTGCCAGCAGCTTAAAGGGGCTTTGGACCTACGAGCAGTACTTC. It encodes CASSLKGLWTYEQYF.

The chain combines TRBV7-3 with TRBJ2-1; D is perhaps TRBD2 (6 bases). CDR3 length: 14 residues. Per the germline V gene, CDR1 is SGHTA and CDR2 is FQGTGA. Deletions cut 3 bases from V and 6 bases from J, with 12 bases between. The DNA for the CDR3 is TGTGCCAGCAGCTTCAACGGGACTGTCAATGAGCAGTTCTTC. Protein product: CASSFNGTVNEQFF.